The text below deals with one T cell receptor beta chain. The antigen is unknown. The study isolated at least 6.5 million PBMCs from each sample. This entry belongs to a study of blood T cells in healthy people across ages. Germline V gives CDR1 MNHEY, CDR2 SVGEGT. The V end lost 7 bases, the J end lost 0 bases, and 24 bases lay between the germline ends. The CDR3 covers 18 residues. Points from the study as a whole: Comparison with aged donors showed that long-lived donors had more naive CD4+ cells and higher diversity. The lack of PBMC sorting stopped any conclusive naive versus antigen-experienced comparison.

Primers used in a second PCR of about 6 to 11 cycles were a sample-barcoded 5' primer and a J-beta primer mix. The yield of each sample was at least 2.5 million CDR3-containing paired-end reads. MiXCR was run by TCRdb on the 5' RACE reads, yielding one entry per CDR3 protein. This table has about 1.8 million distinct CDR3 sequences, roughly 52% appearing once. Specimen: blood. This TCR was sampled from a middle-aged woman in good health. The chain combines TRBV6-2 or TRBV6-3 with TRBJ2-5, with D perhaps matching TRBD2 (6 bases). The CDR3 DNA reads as TGTGCCAGCAATGGGGTACTAGCAGTATTAATGGACCAAGAGACCCAGTACTTC. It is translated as CASNGVLAVLMDQETQYF.